These 18 T cell receptor beta chains came from one sample sequenced in a study of early T cells in non-severe SARS-CoV-2 infection. Each CDR3 protein is one row after TCRdb ran MiXCR on the 5' RACE reads. The sample gives fewer than 40,000 distinct CDR3 sequences, roughly 7.1% of which show up once; roughly an eighth is in the top ten. The sequenced sample was whole blood, obtained at baseline. Receptors were obtained from an adult who was a healthcare worker with PCR-confirmed SARS-CoV-2 infection or an uninfected control (not recorded which).

The chain carries TRBV4-3 and TRBJ2-1; 8 bases fit TRBD2. This CDR3 is built from 15 residues. The J segment lost 8 bases and the V segment lost 3 bases, leaving 9 bases of the junction unmatched. Per germline, CDR1 LGHNA and CDR2 YSLEER. CDR3 protein: CASSQVGGAQDEQFF. CDR3 nucleotides: TGCGCCAGCAGCCAGGTCGGGGGGGCGCAGGATGAGCAGTTCTTC.

This clonotype has ten or more counts. The V call is TRBV29-1, the J call TRBJ2-7, with TRBD1 matching 8 bases. V shed 6 bases, J shed 0 bases, and the junction held 7 bases outside the gene matches. CDR1 and CDR2 from the germline V gene are SQVTM and ANQGSEA. This CDR3 is 14 amino acids long. The CDR3 loop is CSVGRTGSSYEQYF. CDR3 DNA sequence: TGCAGCGTGGGACGGACAGGGAGCTCCTACGAGCAGTACTTC.

The chain uses TRBV6-5 and TRBJ1-6; 8 bases match TRBD1. Germline V gene sequence: CDR1 MNHEY, CDR2 SVGAGI. The CDR3 is made up of 15 amino acids. V dropped 8 bases and J dropped 8; count of bases not matched to a gene: 11. The CDR3, as DNA: TGTGCCAGCGGAGACAGGGGAGCCCTCGATTCACCCCTCCACTTT. It specifies CASGDRGALDSPLHF.

At least ten counts were recorded for this clonotype. V gene TRBV20-1 combines with J gene TRBJ2-1, with 9 bases identical to TRBD2. The germline V gene has CDR1 DFQATT and CDR2 SNEGSKA (reference sequence). The CDR3 loop spans 17 amino acids. The junction had 14 bases not matched to a gene; V was cut back by 1 base and J by 7 bases. The CDR3 DNA reads TGCAGTGCTAGAGCGCTAGCGGGAAAAAGAGGTGGAAATGAGCAGTTCTTC. Translating it yields CSARALAGKRGGNEQFF.

This clonotype was observed a handful of times. J is TRBJ2-7 and V is TRBV4-3; TRBD2 might be the D (6 bases). Germline CDR1 and CDR2: LGHNA and YSLEER. The germline V and J ends were trimmed by 0 bases and 5 bases, with 14 bases remaining between them. CDR3 length: 15 amino acids. As DNA, the CDR3 is TGCGCCAGCAGCCAAGATAAGGAGGGTAGCGACGAGCAGTACTTC. Translation: CASSQDKEGSDEQYF.

In its sample, this clonotype was seen many times. This chain joins TRBV28 and TRBJ2-7; D not certain. The CDR3 totals 13 residues. Germline CDR1 is MDHEN and CDR2 is SYDVKM. The V and J ends lost 1 base and 3 bases respectively, with 7 bases between them. The CDR3 bases are TGTGCCAGCAGTTTATCACGCGGCTACGAGCAGTACTTC. Protein: CASSLSRGYEQYF.

This clonotype was seen only a few times. This chain uses TRBV4-2 with TRBJ2-5, with 8 bases aligning to TRBD2. V lost 5 bases to trimming and J lost 5 bases; unmatched junction nucleotides: 10. Per germline, CDR1 LGHNA and CDR2 YNFKEQ. This CDR3 is built from 15 residues. CDR3: CASSRTGLEGETQYF. The CDR3, as DNA: TGTGCCAGCAGCAGAACGGGACTAGAGGGGGAGACCCAGTACTTC.

This clonotype was detected only a few times. The chain employs TRBV25-1 and TRBJ1-1; weak D call: TRBD1 (5 bases). Germline values: CDR1 MGHDK, CDR2 SYGVNS. The V gene lost 1 base and the J gene lost 5 bases, with 14 bases spanning the gap. The CDR3 totals 15 residues. The CDR3 region is CASSEFEVRGTEAFF. The CDR3 DNA reads as TGTGCCAGCAGTGAATTCGAGGTGCGGGGGACTGAAGCTTTCTTT.

This clonotype was counted ten times or more. This chain links TRBV6-5 with TRBJ2-1; a weak D match, TRBD2 (5 bases). Germline-derived CDR1 and CDR2 are MNHEY and SVGAGI. V was shortened by 6 bases and J by 7 bases, with 16 bases between the two germline ends. This CDR3 has 14 residues. CDR3 nucleotide sequence: TGTGCCAGCAGGTTCACTAGAGAGAAGAATGAGCAGTTCTTC. Translation gives CASRFTREKNEQFF.

This clonotype occurred many times. This sequence joins TRBV20-1 and TRBJ1-2; D not certain. CDR1 DFQATT and CDR2 SNEGSKA come from the germline V gene (reference sequence). The CDR3 contains 10 residues. The V gene lost 3 bases and the J gene lost 6 bases, with 5 bases spanning the gap. In nucleotides, the CDR3 is TGCAGTGCTAGGCAGGATGGCTACACCTTC. Protein: CSARQDGYTF.

This clonotype was counted a few times. V is TRBV18 and J is TRBJ2-1; D may be TRBD1 or TRBD2 (7 bases each). Trimming left V 4 bases short and J 2 bases short, with 18 bases between. The CDR3 covers 17 residues. Per germline, CDR1 KGHSH and CDR2 LQKENI. The chain's CDR3 is CASSQDRPGGPYNEQFF. The CDR3 DNA sequence: TGTGCCAGCTCACAGGACAGGCCCGGGGGGCCCTACAATGAGCAGTTCTTC.

Concerning this clonotype: A read error may be the cause here, since a much bigger clone is one base away. The chain links TRBV20-1 to TRBJ2-1, with TRBD2 matching over 8 bases. This CDR3 has 17 amino acids. Germline V gene lookup returns CDR1 DFQATT and CDR2 SNEGSKA (reference sequence). The CDR3 sequence is CSVRDPVAGSSYNEQFF. The DNA for the CDR3 is TGCAGTGTTAGAGATCCGGTAGCGGGGAGCTCCTACAATGAGCAGTTCTTC.

The V call is TRBV6-2 or TRBV6-3, the J call TRBJ2-7, with D perhaps TRBD1 (6 bases). Germline CDR1 MNHEY, CDR2 SVGEGT. There are 13 residues in the CDR3. Trimming shortened V by 2 bases and J by 3 bases, and 8 bases separated the two germline ends. The DNA of the CDR3 is TGTGCCAGCAGTTACCGGGACAACTACGAGCAGTACGTC. It is translated as CASSYRDNYEQYV.

This sequence joins TRBV20-1 and TRBJ2-3; 9 nucleotides line up with TRBD2. V shed 1 base and J 2 bases; nucleotides not matched to a gene: 7. There are 16 residues in the CDR3. CDR1 is DFQATT and CDR2 is SNEGSKA in the germline V gene (reference sequence). Written as DNA, the CDR3 is TGCAGTGCTAGAGCTGCTAGCGGGACTAACACAGATACGCAGTATTTT. Protein product: CSARAASGTNTDTQYF.

This clonotype showed up many times. The chain links TRBV12-3 or TRBV12-4 to TRBJ2-3, with D perhaps being TRBD1 or TRBD2 (5 bases each). Trimming left V 1 base short and J 2 bases short, with 16 bases between. CDR3 length: 17 residues. The CDR3 region has the DNA TGTGCCAGCAGTTTAGGAGGGGCTAGCTACCCCACAGATACGCAGTATTTT. Its protein product is CASSLGGASYPTDTQYF.

This clonotype was seen at least ten times. J is TRBJ2-6 and V is TRBV18; 9 positions agree with TRBD1. Germline trimming cut 2 bases from V and 4 bases from J; bases unmatched to any gene: 9. The germline V gene has CDR1 KGHSH and CDR2 LQKENI. CDR3 length: 18 amino acids. The CDR3 protein is CASSPAGTGLSGANVLTF. For the CDR3, the DNA is TGTGCCAGCTCACCAGCCGGGACAGGGCTATCCGGGGCCAACGTCCTGACTTTC.

This clonotype was detected ten times or more. The rearrangement uses TRBV7-9 and TRBJ1-5; D is ambiguous. Trimming cost V 3 bases and J 5 bases, with 11 bases left between them. Germline assignment: CDR1 SEHNR and CDR2 FQNEAQ (reference sequence). This CDR3 has 14 residues. CDR3 nucleotide sequence: TGTGCCAGCAGCTTGGAGGGAGCAGATCAGCCCCAGCATTTT. It yields the protein CASSLEGADQPQHF.

This clonotype appeared a few times. The gene calls are TRBV10-3 and TRBJ2-3, with D perhaps assigned TRBD1 or TRBD2 (5 bases each). The germline V gene has CDR1 ENHRY and CDR2 SYGVKD. This CDR3 has 16 residues. The V end was cut by 4 bases, the J end by 2 bases, with 16 bases between. CDR3 coding DNA: TGTGCCATCAGTGTTGGTGGACCAGGGACCACAGATACGCAGTATTTT. Its protein is CAISVGGPGTTDTQYF.